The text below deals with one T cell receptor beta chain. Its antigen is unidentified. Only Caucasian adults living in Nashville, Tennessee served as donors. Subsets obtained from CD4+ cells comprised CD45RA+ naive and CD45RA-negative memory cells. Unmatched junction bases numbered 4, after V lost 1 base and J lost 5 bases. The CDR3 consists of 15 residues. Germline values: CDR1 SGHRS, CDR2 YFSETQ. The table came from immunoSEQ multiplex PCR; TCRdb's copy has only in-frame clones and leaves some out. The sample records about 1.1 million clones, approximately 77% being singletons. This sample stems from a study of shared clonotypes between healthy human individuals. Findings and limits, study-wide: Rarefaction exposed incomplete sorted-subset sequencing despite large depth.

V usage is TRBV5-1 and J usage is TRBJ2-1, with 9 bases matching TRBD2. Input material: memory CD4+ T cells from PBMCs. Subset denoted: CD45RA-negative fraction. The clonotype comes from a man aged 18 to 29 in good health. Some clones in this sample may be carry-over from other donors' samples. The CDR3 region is CASSLMTSGNNEQFF. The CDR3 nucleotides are TGCGCCAGCAGCTTGATGACTAGCGGTAACAATGAGCAGTTCTTC.